One sample yielded the 19 T cell receptor beta chains listed below, sequenced in a study of blood T cell repertoires in COVID-19. This table comes from immunoSEQ multiplex PCR, and its TCRdb copy is limited to in-frame clones, with some not included. The table records 150,000 to 200,000 clones, more than 75% of them present only once. What was sequenced was peripheral blood. The receptor set was obtained from a man aged 45-60 years who had recovered from COVID-19.

The genes are TRBV9 and TRBJ1-6, with a weak D call TRBD1 (5 bases). Trimming cost V 3 bases and J 10 bases, with 14 bases left between them. CDR3 length: 14 amino acids. Germline CDR1 reads SGDLS; CDR2 reads YYNGEE. The CDR3 region is CASSEGGAGSPLHF. DNA of the CDR3: TGTGCCAGCAGCGAAGGAGGGGCTGGATCACCCCTCCACTTT.

The chain employs TRBV29-1 and TRBJ2-1; maybe TRBD1 (6 bases). This CDR3 comprises 18 residues. Trimming cost V 1 base and J 3 bases, with 22 bases left between them. The germline V gene encodes CDR1 SQVTM and CDR2 ANQGSEA. CDR3 residues: CSVEGTLEQGHFYNEQFF. The CDR3 DNA sequence: TGCAGCGTTGAAGGGACCTTGGAACAGGGTCATTTCTACAATGAGCAGTTCTTC.

This chain joins TRBV7-6 and TRBJ2-7, with TRBD1 identical over 9 bases. V was clipped by 0 bases and J by 5 bases; unmatched bases: 8. Germline lookup yields CDR1 SGHVS and CDR2 FNYEAQ. This CDR3 has 16 amino acids. This CDR3 is CASSLAQGAYVHEQYF. CDR3 in DNA: TGTGCCAGCAGCTTAGCACAGGGGGCGTACGTCCACGAGCAGTACTTC.

The rearrangement links TRBV5-1 to TRBJ1-1; 10 nucleotides align to TRBD1. Germline CDR1 and CDR2: SGHRS and YFSETQ. This CDR3 has 15 amino acids. The V segment lost 4 bases and the J segment 3 bases; nucleotides outside the gene matches: 6. CDR3 DNA sequence: TGCGCCAGCAGCCTAAGGACAGGGGGTCACACTGAAGCTTTCTTT. This encodes CASSLRTGGHTEAFF.

This chain uses TRBV15 with TRBJ2-5; 7 bases match TRBD2. This CDR3 is 15 amino acids long. Germline CDR1 is LNHNV and CDR2 is YYDKDF (reference sequence). The trim removed 4 bases at V and 5 bases at J, leaving 10 bases unmatched. The CDR3 DNA is TGTGCCACCAGCATATCTGCGGGAGTGTATGAGACCCAGTACTTC. Translated, it gives CATSISAGVYETQYF.

This clone was recorded a few times. The V gene is TRBV27, the J gene TRBJ1-3; perhaps TRBD1 as D (6 bases). V was pared by 0 bases and J by 4 bases, with 13 bases between. Germline CDR1 MNHEY, CDR2 SMNVEV (reference sequence). The CDR3 is 16 amino acids. The CDR3 protein is CASSLSGGRGGNTIYF. CDR3 DNA sequence: TGTGCCAGCAGTTTATCGGGGGGGCGCGGAGGAAACACCATATATTTT.

J is TRBJ2-7 and V is TRBV27; D is possibly TRBD2 (5 bases). V was shortened by 6 bases and J by 0 bases, with 15 bases between the two germline ends. Germline V gives CDR1 MNHEY, CDR2 SMNVEV (reference sequence). This CDR3 region has 15 residues. This chain's CDR3 is CASSELGRSSYEQYF. Written as DNA, the CDR3 is TGTGCCAGCAGCGAACTGGGGAGAAGCTCCTACGAGCAGTACTTC.

This rearrangement joins TRBV18 to TRBJ1-1; TRBD1 agrees at 7 bases. The CDR3 runs to 16 residues. Looked up from germline, CDR1 is KGHSH and CDR2 is LQKENI. V trimming: 1 base; J trimming: 0 bases; junction bases outside the gene matches: 5. CDR3 DNA sequence: TGTGCCAGCTCACCACTGGGACAGTCCTTGAACACTGAAGCTTTCTTT. It encodes CASSPLGQSLNTEAFF.

The V gene is TRBV7-8, the J gene TRBJ1-1, with 8 bases aligning to TRBD1. V lost 3 bases, J lost 0 bases, and 6 bases stayed unmatched. CDR3 size: 16 residues. The germline CDR1 and CDR2 sequences are SGHVS and FQNEAQ. The CDR3 loop reads CASSFRTGTMNTEAFF. Here the CDR3 DNA reads TGTGCCAGCAGCTTCAGGACAGGGACCATGAACACTGAAGCTTTCTTT.

The chain has TRBV28 and TRBJ1-2; a weak D match, TRBD1 (5 bases). The CDR3 is 14 residues long. V dropped 2 bases and J dropped 5 bases, with 12 bases sitting between them. Looked up from germline, CDR1 is MDHEN and CDR2 is SYDVKM. The CDR3 here is CASSLRGMDYGYTF. The CDR3 DNA sequence: TGTGCCAGCAGTTTAAGGGGAATGGATTATGGCTACACCTTC.

The gene calls are TRBV6-2 or TRBV6-3 and TRBJ2-3, with 14 bases lining up with TRBD2. The V and J ends lost 0 bases and 0 bases, in that order; junction bases with no gene match: 11. Germline values: CDR1 MNHEY, CDR2 SVGEGT. The CDR3 contains 21 residues. Here the CDR3 reads CASSYSSGTSGGPISTDTQYF. The CDR3 bases are TGTGCCAGCAGTTACTCTTCCGGGACTAGCGGGGGCCCTATTAGCACAGATACGCAGTATTTT.

This clone appeared a single time. V and J are TRBV6-5 and TRBJ1-6; TRBD1 aligns across 9 bases. The J segment lost 9 bases and the V segment lost 0 bases, leaving 3 bases of the junction unmatched. The CDR3 spans 15 residues. Germline CDR1 and CDR2: MNHEY and SVGAGI. CDR3: CASSYSDRGFSPLHF. The CDR3 coding sequence is TGTGCCAGCAGTTACTCGGACAGGGGATTTTCACCCCTCCACTTT.

The chain couples TRBV18 to TRBJ2-3; 10 bases are shared with TRBD2. The J segment lost 5 bases and the V segment lost 2 bases, leaving 1 base of the junction unmatched. CDR1 is KGHSH, CDR2 LQKENI, per germline. This CDR3 has 14 amino acids. The CDR3 loop reads CASSPRLAGDTQYF. The CDR3 coding sequence is TGTGCCAGCTCACCAAGACTAGCGGGAGATACGCAGTATTTT.

The genes are TRBV19 and TRBJ2-7; 8 bases are a match to TRBD2. Germline assignment: CDR1 LNHDA and CDR2 SQIVND (reference sequence). With V trimmed by 5 bases and J by 1 base, 10 bases remained unmatched. CDR3 length equals 16 residues. The CDR3 DNA sequence: TGTGCCAGTAGTCCTTATAGCGGGACGGAATCCTACGAGCAGTACTTC. It yields the protein CASSPYSGTESYEQYF.

The chain couples TRBV19 to TRBJ2-7; 7 nucleotides agree with TRBD1. The CDR3 is 14 residues long. With 3 bases clipped from V and 2 bases from J, the junction kept 4 bases outside the gene matches. Germline V gives CDR1 LNHDA, CDR2 SQIVND (reference sequence). CDR3 region: CASSMTGTTYEQYF. CDR3 in DNA: TGTGCCAGTAGTATGACAGGGACGACCTACGAGCAGTACTTC.

The chain joins TRBV14 to TRBJ2-3; TRBD2 aligns across 14 bases. CDR3 length: 19 residues. The junction had 10 bases not matched to a gene; V was cut back by 3 bases and J by 2 bases. Germline assignment: CDR1 SGHDN and CDR2 FVKESK. In DNA form, the CDR3 reads TGTGCCAGCAGCCAGGGGACTAGCGGGAGCTATTCGGACACAGATACGCAGTATTTT. Amino acids: CASSQGTSGSYSDTDTQYF.

The chain carries TRBV13 and TRBJ2-1; 8 positions agree with TRBD2. Germline CDR1 and CDR2: PRHDT and FYEKMQ (reference sequence). The V gene end was trimmed by 4 bases and the J gene end by 6 bases; junction bases not matched to a gene: 5. The CDR3 contains 14 residues. CDR3 region: CASSSGLGRNEQFF. Written as DNA, the CDR3 is TGTGCCAGCAGCTCGGGACTAGGGCGCAATGAGCAGTTCTTC.

This rearrangement joins TRBV4-3 to TRBJ2-7; D might be TRBD1 (5 bases). This CDR3 is 16 amino acids long. Germline loops: CDR1 LGHNA, CDR2 YSLEER. V lost 4 bases, J lost 6 bases, and 22 bases lay in between. CDR3 residues: CASSPRPQQGHGEQYF. CDR3 nucleotide sequence: TGCGCCAGCAGCCCACGCCCGCAGCAGGGTCACGGCGAGCAGTACTTC.

J is TRBJ1-1 and V is TRBV3-1 (or the pseudogene TRBV3-2); the match to TRBD1 covers 12 bases. Trimming cost V 3 bases and J 0 bases; bases outside gene matches: 14. The CDR3 length is 20 residues. Per germline, CDR1 LGHDT and CDR2 YNNKEL (reference sequence). The CDR3 loop reads CASSQGPLGTGGGLNTEAFF. In DNA, the CDR3 is TGTGCCAGCAGCCAGGGACCTCTCGGGACAGGGGGCGGGCTGAACACTGAAGCTTTCTTT.